A selection of T cell receptor beta chains follows, all from one sample in a study of shared clonotypes between healthy human individuals. Assay used: immunoSEQ multiplex PCR; TCRdb lists only in-frame clones, some missing. The sample has approximately 500,000 clones; roughly 79% are singletons. The sequenced sample consisted of PBMCs. The receptors were gathered from a woman aged 40 to 49 in good health. Some clones in this sample may be carry-over from other donors' samples. Both conserved end residues are part of each CDR3. D genes are given only for firm matches. Only some rows state a clone size, as once, few, many or a class for expanded clones.

cdr3_nt: TGTGCCTGGAGTAGCGGAAGACTCAATGAGCAGTTCTTC
cdr3_aa: CAWSSGRLNEQFF
v_call: TRBV30
clone_size: NA
j_call: TRBJ2-1
d_call: NA

cdr3_nt: TGTGCCAGCAGTCGGGGGACAGGGGAGACCCAGTACTTC
cdr3_aa: CASSRGTGETQYF
v_call: TRBV6-5
clone_size: NA
j_call: TRBJ2-5
d_call: TRBD1

cdr3_nt: TGTGCCAGCAGCGCCGACCTGGGGGTATGGGGCACGCAGTACTTC
cdr3_aa: CASSADLGVWGTQYF
v_call: TRBV5-4
clone_size: NA
j_call: TRBJ2-7
d_call: NA

cdr3_nt: TGTGCCAGCAGCCAAGGCTTATCGGGACTAGCGGGCTTGAACACCGGGGAGCTGTTTTTT
cdr3_aa: CASSQGLSGLAGLNTGELFF
v_call: TRBV21-1
clone_size: NA
j_call: TRBJ2-2
d_call: NA

cdr3_nt: TGTGCCAGCAGCCAAGTGGGGGGATTGTACCAAGAGACCCAGTACTTC
cdr3_aa: CASSQVGGLYQETQYF
v_call: TRBV14
clone_size: many
j_call: TRBJ2-5
d_call: NA

cdr3_nt: TGTGCCAGCAGTACTACACTAGCGGGAGACGAGACCCAGTACTTC
cdr3_aa: CASSTTLAGDETQYF
v_call: TRBV25-1
clone_size: NA
j_call: TRBJ2-5
d_call: TRBD2

cdr3_nt: TGTGCCAGCTCACGTTCGGGACAGGGGGGTGTAGAGACCCAGTACTTC
cdr3_aa: CASSRSGQGGVETQYF
v_call: TRBV18
clone_size: NA
j_call: TRBJ2-5
d_call: TRBD1

cdr3_nt: TGTGCCAGCTCACGGGGACAGCAAGAGGCCCAGTACTTC
cdr3_aa: CASSRGQQEAQYF
v_call: TRBV18
clone_size: NA
j_call: TRBJ2-5
d_call: TRBD1

cdr3_nt: TGCGCCAGCAGCTCTAGCGGGAGGGCCCAAGAGACCCAGTACTTC
cdr3_aa: CASSSSGRAQETQYF
v_call: TRBV5-1
clone_size: few
j_call: TRBJ2-5
d_call: TRBD2

cdr3_nt: TGTGCCAGCACCCCAAGGGGGTATGGCTACACCTTC
cdr3_aa: CASTPRGYGYTF
v_call: TRBV28
clone_size: NA
j_call: TRBJ1-2
d_call: NA

cdr3_nt: TGCGCCAGCAGCTTGGGTAGTGAGCGTCGAAACTATGGCTACACCTTC
cdr3_aa: CASSLGSERRNYGYTF
v_call: TRBV5-1
clone_size: NA
j_call: TRBJ1-2
d_call: NA

cdr3_nt: TGCGCCAGCAGCTTGGTCCTCGGGGGAGTTCCGGATGAGCAGTTCTTC
cdr3_aa: CASSLVLGGVPDEQFF
v_call: TRBV5-1
clone_size: few
j_call: TRBJ2-1
d_call: NA

cdr3_nt: TGTGCCAGCAGCTCCTTGGACACATATACGCAGTATTTT
cdr3_aa: CASSSLDTYTQYF
v_call: TRBV11-2
clone_size: NA
j_call: TRBJ2-3
d_call: NA

cdr3_nt: TGTGCCAGCAGCCAGGGGTTAAAAGAGGGTGAGCAGTTCTTC
cdr3_aa: CASSQGLKEGEQFF
v_call: TRBV14
clone_size: NA
j_call: TRBJ2-1
d_call: NA

cdr3_nt: TGTGCCAGTAGTACCTGGGCGAGAGGTGAGCAGTTCTTC
cdr3_aa: CASSTWARGEQFF
v_call: TRBV19
clone_size: NA
j_call: TRBJ2-1
d_call: NA

cdr3_nt: TGTGCCAGCAGCCTACACCCCGGCAGCACAGATACGCAGTATTTT
cdr3_aa: CASSLHPGSTDTQYF
v_call: TRBV7-2
clone_size: NA
j_call: TRBJ2-3
d_call: NA

cdr3_nt: TGTGCCAGCCACGACGAGCAGTACTTC
cdr3_aa: CASHDEQYF
v_call: TRBV9
clone_size: NA
j_call: TRBJ2-7
d_call: NA

cdr3_nt: TGTGCCAGCTCCCCGACAGGGGGCTCGAGAGGGAACACTGAAGCTTTCTTT
cdr3_aa: CASSPTGGSRGNTEAFF
v_call: TRBV18
clone_size: once
j_call: TRBJ1-1
d_call: TRBD1

cdr3_nt: TGCGCCAGCAGGCCGGGGGGCAGCGGGACCTACGAGCAGTACTTC
cdr3_aa: CASRPGGSGTYEQYF
v_call: TRBV5-1
clone_size: NA
j_call: TRBJ2-7
d_call: NA

cdr3_nt: TGTGCCAGCAGTTTAGGTGCACCCGGCTACACCTTC
cdr3_aa: CASSLGAPGYTF
v_call: TRBV28
clone_size: NA
j_call: TRBJ1-2
d_call: NA

cdr3_nt: TGTGCCAGCAGTCTCGAATTCGGGGGCTACACCTTC
cdr3_aa: CASSLEFGGYTF
v_call: TRBV28
clone_size: NA
j_call: TRBJ1-2
d_call: NA

cdr3_nt: TGTGCCAGCAGCTTGCGTGGGGGGGCCAACGTCCTGACTTTC
cdr3_aa: CASSLRGGANVLTF
v_call: TRBV5-4
clone_size: NA
j_call: TRBJ2-6
d_call: NA

cdr3_nt: TGTGCCAGCAGCGTTGCAGAGGCAGATACGCAGTATTTT
cdr3_aa: CASSVAEADTQYF
v_call: TRBV9
clone_size: NA
j_call: TRBJ2-3
d_call: NA

cdr3_nt: TGTGCCAGTAGTATAGCCGCTAGCCGGTACGAGCAGTACTTC
cdr3_aa: CASSIAASRYEQYF
v_call: TRBV19
clone_size: NA
j_call: TRBJ2-7
d_call: NA

cdr3_nt: TGTGCCAGCAGCTATCGGACTAGCAAGACAGATACGCAGTATTTT
cdr3_aa: CASSYRTSKTDTQYF
v_call: TRBV7-6
clone_size: NA
j_call: TRBJ2-3
d_call: TRBD2

cdr3_nt: TGTGCCAGCAGCTGGACAGGCGAGCAGTACTTC
cdr3_aa: CASSWTGEQYF
v_call: TRBV7-6
clone_size: NA
j_call: TRBJ2-7
d_call: TRBD1

cdr3_nt: TGTGCCAGCAGTTCAACGACACCGAACACCGGGGAGCTGTTTTTT
cdr3_aa: CASSSTTPNTGELFF
v_call: TRBV25-1
clone_size: NA
j_call: TRBJ2-2
d_call: NA

cdr3_nt: TGTGCCAGCAGCTTGGAAGCCACTGAAGCTTTCTTT
cdr3_aa: CASSLEATEAFF
v_call: TRBV5-6
clone_size: NA
j_call: TRBJ1-1
d_call: NA

cdr3_nt: TGCGCCAGCAGCATAGGACGAAATAGGGGCAACACTGAAGCTTTCTTT
cdr3_aa: CASSIGRNRGNTEAFF
v_call: TRBV5-1
clone_size: NA
j_call: TRBJ1-1
d_call: NA

cdr3_nt: TGTGCCTGGAGTCCCAGGCCCAGGGGTCTGTTTTTT
cdr3_aa: CAWSPRPRGLFF
v_call: TRBV30
clone_size: NA
j_call: TRBJ2-2
d_call: NA

cdr3_nt: TGTGCCAGTAGTATGGGTTGGGGCTCCATGAACACTGAAGCTTTCTTT
cdr3_aa: CASSMGWGSMNTEAFF
v_call: TRBV19
clone_size: NA
j_call: TRBJ1-1
d_call: NA

cdr3_nt: TGTGCCAGCAGTCAGACTAGCGGGGGGGAGACCCAGTACTTC
cdr3_aa: CASSQTSGGETQYF
v_call: TRBV6-1
clone_size: NA
j_call: TRBJ2-5
d_call: TRBD2

cdr3_nt: TGTGCCAGCAGCTTAGATAGCGGGAGCTACGAGCAGTACTTC
cdr3_aa: CASSLDSGSYEQYF
v_call: TRBV7-3
clone_size: NA
j_call: TRBJ2-7
d_call: TRBD2

cdr3_nt: TGTGCCAGCAGCTGGGAGGGCATCAAAGATACGCAGTATTTT
cdr3_aa: CASSWEGIKDTQYF
v_call: TRBV7-3
clone_size: NA
j_call: TRBJ2-3
d_call: TRBD2

cdr3_nt: TGCGCCAGCAGACTCACTAGCGAGTACGAGCAGTACTTC
cdr3_aa: CASRLTSEYEQYF
v_call: TRBV10-2
clone_size: NA
j_call: TRBJ2-7
d_call: TRBD2

cdr3_nt: TGCGCCAGCAGCTCCTCAGCCGGGAGGGCCGGCAGCGAGCAGTACTTC
cdr3_aa: CASSSSAGRAGSEQYF
v_call: TRBV5-1
clone_size: NA
j_call: TRBJ2-7
d_call: TRBD2

cdr3_nt: TGTGCCAGCAGCGGACAGGGCGGGGGGAATGAAAAACTGTTTTTT
cdr3_aa: CASSGQGGGNEKLFF
v_call: TRBV7-9
clone_size: NA
j_call: TRBJ1-4
d_call: TRBD1

cdr3_nt: TGTGCCAGCAGTTACGCGGGAGGGATGACAGATACGCAGTATTTT
cdr3_aa: CASSYAGGMTDTQYF
v_call: TRBV6-6
clone_size: NA
j_call: TRBJ2-3
d_call: TRBD2

cdr3_nt: TGTGCCTGGAGTTTACGACTAGCGGGGTACACAGATACGCAGTATTTT
cdr3_aa: CAWSLRLAGYTDTQYF
v_call: TRBV30
clone_size: NA
j_call: TRBJ2-3
d_call: TRBD2

cdr3_nt: TGCGCCAGCAGTGAGTCGCTAGCGGGAGGGTCAAAGAACGAGCAGTACTTC
cdr3_aa: CASSESLAGGSKNEQYF
v_call: TRBV10-2
clone_size: NA
j_call: TRBJ2-7
d_call: TRBD2

cdr3_nt: TGCGCCAGCAGCCAAGATGGGCCAGCAACTAATGAAAAACTGTTTTTT
cdr3_aa: CASSQDGPATNEKLFF
v_call: TRBV4-1
clone_size: once
j_call: TRBJ1-4
d_call: NA

cdr3_nt: TGTGCCAGCAGATCTACGGGACTCATGTGGGATACGCAGTATTTT
cdr3_aa: CASRSTGLMWDTQYF
v_call: TRBV28
clone_size: NA
j_call: TRBJ2-3
d_call: NA